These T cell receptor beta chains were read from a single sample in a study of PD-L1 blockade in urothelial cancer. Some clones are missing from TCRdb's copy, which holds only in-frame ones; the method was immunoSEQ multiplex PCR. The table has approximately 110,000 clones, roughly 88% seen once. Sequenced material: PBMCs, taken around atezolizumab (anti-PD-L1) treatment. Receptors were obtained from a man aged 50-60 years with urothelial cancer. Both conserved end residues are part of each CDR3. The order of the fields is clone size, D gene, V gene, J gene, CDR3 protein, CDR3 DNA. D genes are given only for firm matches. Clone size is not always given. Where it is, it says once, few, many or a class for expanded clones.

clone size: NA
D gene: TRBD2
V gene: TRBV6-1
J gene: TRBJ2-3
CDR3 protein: CASSVAGGPDTQYF
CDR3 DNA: TGTGCCAGCAGTGTTGCGGGAGGACCAGATACGCAGTATTTT

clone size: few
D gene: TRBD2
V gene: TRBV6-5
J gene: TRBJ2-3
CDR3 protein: CASTSGNRLTDTQYF
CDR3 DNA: TGTGCCAGCACGAGCGGGAATCGGCTCACAGATACGCAGTATTTT

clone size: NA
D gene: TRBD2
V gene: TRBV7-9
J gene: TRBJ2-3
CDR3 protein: CASSPSGGWSTDTQYF
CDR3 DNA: TGTGCCAGCAGCCCGAGCGGGGGGTGGAGCACAGATACGCAGTATTTT

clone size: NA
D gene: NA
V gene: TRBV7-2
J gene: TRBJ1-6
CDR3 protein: CASSLVGEGSPLHF
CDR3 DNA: TGTGCCAGCAGCTTAGTAGGGGAGGGATCACCCCTCCACTTT

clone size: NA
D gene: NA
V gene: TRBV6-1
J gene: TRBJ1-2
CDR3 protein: CASRPRPDSYGYTF
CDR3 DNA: TGTGCCAGCCGCCCACGACCGGACAGCTATGGCTACACCTTC

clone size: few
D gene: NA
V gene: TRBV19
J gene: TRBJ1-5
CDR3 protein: CASSKGGVPNQPQHF
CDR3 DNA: TGTGCCAGTAGTAAAGGGGGGGTCCCCAATCAGCCCCAGCATTTT

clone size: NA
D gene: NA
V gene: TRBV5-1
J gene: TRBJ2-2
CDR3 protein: CASSWQGLGNTGELFF
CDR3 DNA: TGCGCCAGCAGCTGGCAGGGGCTGGGGAACACCGGGGAGCTGTTTTTT

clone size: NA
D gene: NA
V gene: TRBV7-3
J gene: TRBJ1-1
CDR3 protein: CASSLEGNTEAFF
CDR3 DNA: TGTGCCAGCAGCTTAGAGGGAAACACTGAAGCTTTCTTT

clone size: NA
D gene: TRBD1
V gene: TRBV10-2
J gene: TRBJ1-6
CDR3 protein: CASRDRGVSPLHF
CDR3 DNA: TGCGCCAGCCGGGACAGGGGCGTTTCACCCCTCCACTTT

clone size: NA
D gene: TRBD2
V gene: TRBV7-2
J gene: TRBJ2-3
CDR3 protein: CASSGTSGPQYF
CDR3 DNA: TGTGCCAGCAGCGGAACTAGCGGGCCGCAGTATTTT

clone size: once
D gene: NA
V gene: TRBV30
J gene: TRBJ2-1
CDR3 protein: CAWVRVSYNEQFF
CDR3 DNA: TGTGCCTGGGTGCGGGTGTCTTACAATGAGCAGTTCTTC

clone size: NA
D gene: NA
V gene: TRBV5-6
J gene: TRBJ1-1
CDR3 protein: CASSLGGPNTEAFF
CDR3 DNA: TGTGCCAGCAGCTTGGGGGGGCCCAACACTGAAGCTTTCTTT

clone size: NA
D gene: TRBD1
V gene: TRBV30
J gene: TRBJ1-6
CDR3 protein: CAGTGASYNSPLHF
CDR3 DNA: TGTGCCGGGACAGGGGCGTCCTATAATTCACCCCTCCACTTT

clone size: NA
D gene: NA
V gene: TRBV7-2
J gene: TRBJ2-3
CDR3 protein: CASSPTLLAARTDTQYF
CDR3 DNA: TGTGCCAGCAGCCCTACTTTACTAGCTGCTCGCACAGATACGCAGTATTTT

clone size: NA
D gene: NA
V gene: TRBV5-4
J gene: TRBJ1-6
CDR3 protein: CASSPSLGSSSYNSPLHF
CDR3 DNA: TGTGCCAGCAGCCCGAGCCTAGGATCTAGCTCCTATAATTCACCCCTCCACTTT

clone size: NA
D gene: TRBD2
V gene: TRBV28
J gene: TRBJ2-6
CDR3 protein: CASRTGTGGSGANVLTF
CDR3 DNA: TGTGCCAGCAGGACCGGGACGGGGGGCTCTGGGGCCAACGTCCTGACTTTC

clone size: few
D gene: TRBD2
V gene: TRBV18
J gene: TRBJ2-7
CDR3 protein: CASSPRSGRTSYEQYF
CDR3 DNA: TGTGCCAGCTCACCACGAAGCGGGAGGACGTCCTACGAGCAGTACTTC

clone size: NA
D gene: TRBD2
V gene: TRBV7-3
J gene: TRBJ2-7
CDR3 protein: CASTIAGLPYEQYF
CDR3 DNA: TGTGCCAGCACAATAGCGGGGCTCCCCTACGAGCAGTACTTC

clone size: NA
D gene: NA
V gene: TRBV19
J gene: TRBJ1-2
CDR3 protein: CASMGRGFGYGYTF
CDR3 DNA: TGTGCCAGTATGGGGAGGGGATTTGGCTATGGCTACACCTTC

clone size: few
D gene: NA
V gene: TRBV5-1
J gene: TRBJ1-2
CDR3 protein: CASSLEVSGVDGYTF
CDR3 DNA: TGCGCCAGCAGCTTGGAGGTTTCGGGAGTGGATGGCTACACCTTC

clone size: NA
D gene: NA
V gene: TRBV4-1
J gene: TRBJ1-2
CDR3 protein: CASSQEGILANYGYTF
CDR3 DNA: TGCGCCAGCAGCCAAGAGGGGATACTAGCTAACTATGGCTACACCTTC

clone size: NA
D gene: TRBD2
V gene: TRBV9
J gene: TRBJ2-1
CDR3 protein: CASSVGPASGSRNEQFF
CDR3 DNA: TGTGCCAGCAGCGTAGGTCCGGCTAGCGGGAGCAGGAATGAGCAGTTCTTC

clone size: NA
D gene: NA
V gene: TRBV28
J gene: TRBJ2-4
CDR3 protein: CASSSRRERDIQYF
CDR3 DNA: TGTGCCAGCAGTTCCCGACGGGAGCGGGACATTCAGTACTTC

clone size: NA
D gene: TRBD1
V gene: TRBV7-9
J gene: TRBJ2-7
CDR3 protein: CASSLSQGAYEQYF
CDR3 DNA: TGTGCCAGCAGCTTATCCCAGGGGGCCTACGAGCAGTACTTC

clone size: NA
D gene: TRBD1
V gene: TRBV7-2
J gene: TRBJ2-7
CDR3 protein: CASSGYGTGPYEQYF
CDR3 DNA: TGTGCCAGCAGCGGGTACGGGACAGGGCCCTACGAGCAGTACTTC

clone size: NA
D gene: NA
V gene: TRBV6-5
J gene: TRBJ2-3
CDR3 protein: CASRRRGTTDTQYF
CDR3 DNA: TGTGCCAGCAGGCGGCGGGGTACGACAGATACGCAGTATTTT

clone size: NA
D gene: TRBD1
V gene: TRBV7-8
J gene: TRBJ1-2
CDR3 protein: CASSLGQGVLGGYTF
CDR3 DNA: TGTGCCAGCAGTTTGGGACAGGGGGTATTAGGAGGCTACACCTTC

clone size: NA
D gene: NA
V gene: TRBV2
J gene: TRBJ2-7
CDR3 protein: CASSERTALYEQYF
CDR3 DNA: TGTGCCAGCAGTGAGAGGACAGCCCTCTACGAGCAGTACTTC

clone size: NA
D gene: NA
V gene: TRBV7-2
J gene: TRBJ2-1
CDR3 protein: CASRKWGSGNEQFF
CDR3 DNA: TGTGCCAGCCGAAAGTGGGGGAGCGGGAATGAGCAGTTCTTC

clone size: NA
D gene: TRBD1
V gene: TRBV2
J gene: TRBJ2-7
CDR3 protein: CASSDAWAGGSDEQYF
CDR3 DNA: TGTGCCAGCAGTGATGCTTGGGCAGGGGGAAGTGACGAGCAGTACTTC

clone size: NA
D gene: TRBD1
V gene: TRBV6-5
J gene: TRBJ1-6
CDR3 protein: CASGINRGPDSPLHF
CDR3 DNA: TGTGCCAGCGGTATAAACAGGGGGCCGGATTCACCCCTCCACTTT